Below, one T cell receptor beta chain is given with its context. The antigen remains unidentified. This record belongs to a study of cytomegalovirus exposure and HLA in healthy donors. Points from the study as a whole: Researchers reported in a later analysis that a missense DCLRE1C variant was tied to TCR beta V- and J-gene trimming. TRBV6-2, TRBV6-3 and some other V segments were unresolvable in 87-base-pair reads.

Germline CDR1 reads SGHAT; CDR2 reads FQNNGV. The CDR3 has 16 amino acids. The V segment lost 5 bases and the J segment 5 bases; nucleotides outside the gene matches: 10. Primers: 60 Vbeta forward and 13 Jbeta reverse. The protocol was immunoSEQ multiplex PCR, while the TCRdb copy is restricted to in-frame clones and leaves out a portion. The sample records roughly 240,000 clones, over 75% being singletons. The source of this sequence is a boy aged 5-17 years in good health and CMV-seronegative. The chain links TRBV11-2 to TRBJ2-5, with 11 bases lining up with TRBD2. The sequenced material came from PBMCs. In DNA, the CDR3 is TGTGCCAGCAGCCCCGGACTAGCGGGTCGAGGGGAGACCCAGTACTTC. Protein product: CASSPGLAGRGETQYF.